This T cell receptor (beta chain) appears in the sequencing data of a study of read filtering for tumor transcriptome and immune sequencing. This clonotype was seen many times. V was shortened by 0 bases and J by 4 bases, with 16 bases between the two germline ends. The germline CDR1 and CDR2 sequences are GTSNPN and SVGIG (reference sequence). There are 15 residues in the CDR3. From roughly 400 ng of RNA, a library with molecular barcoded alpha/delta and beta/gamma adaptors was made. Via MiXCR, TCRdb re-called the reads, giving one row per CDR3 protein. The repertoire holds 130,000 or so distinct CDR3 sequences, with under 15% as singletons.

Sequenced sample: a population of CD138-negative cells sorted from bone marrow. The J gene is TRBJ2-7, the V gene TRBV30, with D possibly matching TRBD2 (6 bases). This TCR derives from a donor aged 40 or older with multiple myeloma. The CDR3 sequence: CAWSVLGLQAYEQYF. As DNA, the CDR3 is TGTGCCTGGAGTGTACTGGGACTCCAAGCTTACGAGCAGTACTTC.